Each of the 25 T cell receptor beta chains below was sequenced from the same sample in a study of spatial heterogeneity in lung cancer. TCRdb fed the 5' RACE reads into MiXCR, producing one record per CDR3 protein. The sample shows more than 2,000 distinct CDR3 sequences, about two fifths of them seen only once. Sample time point: sample taken at primary tumor resection. The antigens these receptors bind are not known. Study-wide results and limits: Intratumoral expanded alpha and beta TCR counts were found to track tumor mutation counts.

Sequencing used lung tumor tissue, obtained at surgery. These receptors were collected from a male donor with early-stage non-small cell lung cancer.

Comments on this clonotype: This beta chain came through as a stray read in a library set up for alpha chains, and its size says little. V and J are TRBV11-1 and TRBJ2-2; D gene unclear. The CDR3 totals 11 residues. The germline V and J ends were trimmed by 4 bases and 4 bases, with 1 base remaining between them. Looked up from germline, CDR1 is SGHAT and CDR2 is FQDESV (reference sequence). CDR3 in DNA: TGTGCCAGCAGCTCCACCGGGGAGCTGTTTTTT. This codes for CASSSTGELFF.

In regard to this clonotype: This beta chain is an off-target read within a library intended for alpha chains, so its frequency means little. V is TRBV2 and J is TRBJ2-5; 7 positions agree with TRBD1. The CDR3 loop spans 15 amino acids. The V and J ends lost 6 bases and 0 bases, in that order; junction bases with no gene match: 7. Per germline, CDR1 SNHLY and CDR2 FYNNEI. CDR3 residues: CASRKGGLYQETQYF. For the CDR3, the DNA is TGTGCCAGCAGGAAAGGGGGCCTCTACCAAGAGACCCAGTACTTC.

By share, this clonotype counts as medium-sized (0.01 to 0.1%). Little can be read into the size of this beta chain, an off-target read in a library designed for alpha chains. The chain employs TRBV7-2 and TRBJ1-1, with D unresolved. V was trimmed by 1 base and J by 3 bases, leaving 12 bases between them. The CDR3 totals 15 residues. CDR1 and CDR2 (germline): SGHTA, FQGNSA. CDR3 bases: TGTGCCAGCAGCTTAGGTGGTACAACGGACACTGAAGCTTTCTTT. Translation gives CASSLGGTTDTEAFF.

As regards this clonotype: Within a library made for alpha chains, this beta chain is off target, and its count is uninformative. The chain is built from TRBV6-5 and TRBJ1-1, with 9 bases identical to TRBD1. The CDR3 sequence is 15 residues long. V shed 5 bases and J 3 bases; nucleotides not matched to a gene: 7. CDR1 MNHEY and CDR2 SVGAGI come from the germline V gene. The CDR3 is CASSGTGGKDTEAFF. Here the CDR3 DNA reads TGTGCCAGCAGTGGTACAGGGGGCAAGGACACTGAAGCTTTCTTT.

As for this clonotype: This beta chain represents an off-target read in a library built for alpha chains; its size is of limited meaning. The gene calls are TRBV20-1 and TRBJ2-7, with 7 bases identical to TRBD2. After removal of 5 bases from V and 2 bases from J, the junction contained 9 bases not matched to a gene. The CDR3 consists of 14 residues. Germline V gives CDR1 DFQATT, CDR2 SNEGSKA (reference sequence). CDR3 amino acids: CSAPLAEKPYEQYF. Written as DNA, the CDR3 is TGCAGTGCTCCCCTAGCGGAGAAACCCTACGAGCAGTACTTC.

By share, this clonotype counts as medium-sized (0.01 to 0.1%). Being off target in a library aimed at alpha chains, this beta chain has a size of little meaning. The rearrangement links TRBV18 to TRBJ2-2; possibly TRBD2 for D (5 bases). Germline V lookup: CDR1 KGHSH, CDR2 LQKENI. Trimming left V 3 bases short and J 1 base short, with 12 bases between. The CDR3 has 16 amino acids. The chain's CDR3 is CASSPFAGVNTGELFF. CDR3 sequence (DNA): TGTGCCAGCTCACCTTTCGCCGGGGTGAACACCGGGGAGCTGTTTTTT.

This clonotype is labeled as large. This beta chain turned up in a library designed for alpha chains; as an off-target read, its abundance says little. The V and J genes are TRBV2 and TRBJ2-3; the D gene is possibly TRBD1 (5 bases). Germline CDR1 and CDR2: SNHLY and FYNNEI. The CDR3 spans 15 residues. V dropped 7 bases and J dropped 0 bases, with 14 bases sitting between them. The CDR3 is CASTHTGQSTDTQYF. The DNA of the CDR3 is TGTGCCAGCACCCATACCGGACAAAGCACAGATACGCAGTATTTT.

On this clonotype: A library made for alpha chains picked up this beta chain off target, so its size means little. This rearrangement joins TRBV20-1 to TRBJ1-6; no clear D gene. Germline-derived CDR1 and CDR2 are DFQATT and SNEGSKA (reference sequence). The CDR3 length is 16 residues. The V gene lost 0 bases and the J gene lost 6 bases, with 15 bases spanning the gap. The CDR3 reads CSARDQFRDGNSPLHF. CDR3 in DNA: TGCAGTGCTAGAGATCAGTTTCGGGATGGTAATTCACCCCTCCACTTT.

About this clonotype itself: A library prepared for alpha chains yielded this beta chain as an off-target read; its size is of little meaning. This chain uses TRBV28 with TRBJ2-4; TRBD1 matches 7 bases. This CDR3 contains 15 residues. CDR1 is MDHEN and CDR2 is SYDVKM in the germline V gene. The V segment lost 8 bases and the J segment 0 bases; nucleotides outside the gene matches: 7. Here the CDR3 reads CASRQGALAKNIQYF. The CDR3 DNA is TGTGCCAGCCGACAGGGCGCCTTAGCCAAAAACATTCAGTACTTC.

This clonotype is labeled as medium-sized (0.01 to 0.1%). Since it is a stray read in a library aimed at alpha chains, this beta chain has a size that is not meaningful. V and J are TRBV2 and TRBJ2-5, with D possibly matching TRBD2 (6 bases). CDR1 SNHLY and CDR2 FYNNEI come from the germline V gene. The CDR3 is made up of 13 amino acids. V lost 6 bases to trimming and J lost 3 bases, with 11 bases between them. CDR3 nucleotide sequence: TGTGCCAGCAGGGCGGGGTACGAAGAGACCCAGTACTTC. Protein sequence: CASRAGYEETQYF.

This clonotype is deemed large. Because this beta chain is a stray read in a library intended to capture alpha chains, its abundance should not be given much weight. This chain uses TRBV15 with TRBJ2-7, with 7 bases that match TRBD1. Germline V CDR1 and CDR2: LNHNV, YYDKDF (reference sequence). The V and J ends lost 5 bases and 3 bases, in that order; junction bases with no gene match: 4. CDR3 length: 13 residues. The CDR3 DNA reads as TGTGCCACCAGCGGCCGGGACAGCTACGAGCAGTACTTC. Protein: CATSGRDSYEQYF.

This clonotype showed up just a few times. This beta chain represents an off-target read in a library built for alpha chains; its size is of limited meaning. The chain carries TRBV12-3 or TRBV12-4 and TRBJ1-5; D remains unclear. The CDR3 runs 13 residues. V was shortened by 0 bases and J by 4 bases, with 4 bases between the two germline ends. The CDR3 reads CASSLAENQPQHF. DNA for the CDR3: TGTGCCAGCAGTTTAGCGGAAAATCAGCCCCAGCATTTT.

By sample share, this clonotype is medium-sized. This beta chain turned up in a library designed for alpha chains; as an off-target read, its abundance says little. The V gene is TRBV28, the J gene TRBJ2-4, with TRBD1 matching over 7 bases. The trim removed 6 bases at V and 7 bases at J, leaving 6 bases unmatched. The CDR3 length is 13 residues. Looked up from germline, CDR1 is MDHEN and CDR2 is SYDVKM. CDR3 loop: CASRRTGVNIQYF. CDR3 in DNA: TGTGCCAGCAGACGAACAGGGGTCAACATTCAGTACTTC.

On this clonotype itself: Little can be read into the size of this beta chain, an off-target read in a library designed for alpha chains. The gene calls are TRBV15 and TRBJ2-3; 10 bases are shared with TRBD2. V lost 3 bases, J lost 0 bases, and 0 bases stayed unmatched. The length of the CDR3 is 15 residues. CDR1 is LNHNV and CDR2 is YYDKDF in the germline V gene (reference sequence). In DNA form, the CDR3 reads TGTGCCACCAGCAGGACTAGCGGGAGCACAGATACGCAGTATTTT. Amino acid sequence: CATSRTSGSTDTQYF.

By sample share, this clonotype is medium-sized. The library was designed around alpha chains, so this beta chain is a stray read whose abundance carries little weight. The chain employs TRBV11-3 and TRBJ2-5; 13 bases are shared with TRBD2. Per the germline V gene, CDR1 is SGHNT and CDR2 is YENEEA. V lost 5 bases to trimming and J lost 4 bases; unmatched junction nucleotides: 4. The CDR3 spans 15 residues. CDR3 sequence (DNA): TGTGCCAGCAGCCAGGGACTAGCGGGGAGAGAGACCCAGTACTTC. Protein sequence: CASSQGLAGRETQYF.

Judged by abundance, this clonotype is hyperexpanded. This beta chain is a stray sequence in a library constructed for alpha chains; its clone size is not meaningful. This chain uses TRBV28 with TRBJ2-5, with TRBD2 matching over 7 bases. The CDR3 is 18 residues long. The trim removed 4 bases at V and 0 bases at J, leaving 14 bases unmatched. The germline V gene encodes CDR1 MDHEN and CDR2 SYDVKM. Here the CDR3 reads CASSSPPGGQGYQETQYF. The CDR3 nucleotides read TGTGCCAGCAGTTCCCCACCGGGAGGACAAGGGTACCAAGAGACCCAGTACTTC.

By share, this clonotype ranks as medium-sized. Found in a library prepared for alpha chains, this beta chain is an off-target read, and its abundance has little meaning. The chain couples TRBV6-5 to TRBJ1-5; D is uncertain. The V gene lost 0 bases and the J gene lost 11 bases, with 17 bases spanning the gap. This CDR3 region has 15 residues. Germline CDR1 MNHEY, CDR2 SVGAGI. The CDR3 bases are TGTGCCAGCAGTTACTCGAGGGTGTCCTTCGGGGCCCAGCATTTT. Encoded protein: CASSYSRVSFGAQHF.

This clonotype is large in the sample. This beta chain is an unintended read in a library built for alpha chains; its size means little. The genes are TRBV6-2 or TRBV6-3 and TRBJ2-1, with 10 bases that match TRBD2. After removal of 2 bases from V and 7 bases from J, the junction contained 8 bases not matched to a gene. The CDR3 sequence is 16 residues long. Germline V gene sequence: CDR1 MNHEY, CDR2 SVGEGT. CDR3 sequence reads: CASSYVAGGFRNEQFF. CDR3 DNA: TGTGCCAGCAGTTACGTAGCGGGAGGTTTTAGGAATGAGCAGTTCTTC.

In the case of this clonotype: This beta chain lies outside the target of a library built for alpha chains; its clone size means little. This rearrangement joins TRBV29-1 to TRBJ2-1; D not resolved. This CDR3 region has 8 residues. The V gene lost 4 bases and the J gene lost 9 bases, with 1 base spanning the gap. Germline V gene data show CDR1 as SQVTM and CDR2 as ANQGSEA. CDR3 sequence: CSVGEQFF. CDR3 bases: TGCAGCGTTGGTGAGCAGTTCTTC.

By proportion, this clonotype is medium-sized. Since it is a stray read in a library aimed at alpha chains, this beta chain has a size that is not meaningful. The rearrangement uses TRBV29-1 and TRBJ2-7; 9 bases are shared with TRBD2. V dropped 5 bases and J dropped 2; count of bases not matched to a gene: 7. The CDR3 has 14 amino acids. Germline V CDR1 and CDR2: SQVTM, ANQGSEA. CDR3 residues: CSVSLAGRTYEQYF. The CDR3 coding sequence is TGCAGCGTTTCCCTAGCGGGGAGGACCTACGAGCAGTACTTC.

By share of the sample, this clonotype is medium-sized. This beta chain turned up in a library designed for alpha chains; as an off-target read, its abundance says little. The chain links TRBV28 to TRBJ1-2, with D possibly matching TRBD1 (5 bases). This CDR3 contains 15 residues. Trimming removed 5 bases from V and 2 bases from J, with 15 bases in between. Looked up from germline, CDR1 is MDHEN and CDR2 is SYDVKM. This CDR3 is CASSPAGGLNYGYTF. The CDR3 DNA reads TGTGCCAGCAGTCCGGCCGGGGGTCTCAACTATGGCTACACCTTC.

Note on this clonotype: A library made for alpha chains picked up this beta chain off target, so its size means little. This chain connects TRBV7-9 to TRBJ2-6; no clear D gene. Looked up from germline, CDR1 is SEHNR and CDR2 is FQNEAQ (reference sequence). The CDR3 is made up of 11 amino acids. V was shortened by 3 bases and J by 13 bases, with 7 bases between the two germline ends. CDR3 loop: CASSLNGVLTF. The CDR3 nucleotides are TGTGCCAGCAGCTTGAACGGAGTCCTGACTTTC.

With regard to this clonotype: With the library built for alpha chains, this beta chain is off target and its frequency is not meaningful. V is TRBV5-1 and J is TRBJ1-1; D may be TRBD1 (6 bases). Germline V gives CDR1 SGHRS, CDR2 YFSETQ. Deletions cut 0 bases from V and 4 bases from J, with 7 bases between. CDR3 length equals 13 residues. The CDR3: CASSLEGGTEAFF. CDR3 sequence (DNA): TGCGCCAGCAGCTTGGAGGGGGGCACTGAAGCTTTCTTT. Full variable domain (remainder filled in from reference TRBV5-1 and TRBJ1-1): KAGVTQTPRYLIKTRGQQVTLSCSPISGHRSVSWYQQTPGQGLQFLFEYFSETQRNKGNFPGRFSGRQFSNSRSEMNVSTLELGDSALYLCASSLEGGTEAFFGQGTRLTVV.

By frequency in the sample, this clonotype is medium-sized. In a library made to pick up alpha chains, this beta chain is a stray read with a size that means little. The chain combines TRBV5-6 with TRBJ2-6, with unresolved D. This CDR3 spans 16 amino acids. Germline V gene data show CDR1 as SGHDT and CDR2 as YYEEEE. V was shortened by 0 bases and J by 0 bases, with 7 bases between the two germline ends. The CDR3 here is CASSLGWGSGANVLTF. The CDR3 DNA is TGTGCCAGCAGCTTGGGATGGGGCTCTGGGGCCAACGTCCTGACTTTC.

The table lists this clonotype with a count of one. As an off-target read in a library built for alpha chains, this beta chain has a frequency of little significance. This chain links TRBV19 with TRBJ2-7, with a weak D call TRBD2 (5 bases). V shed 1 base and J shed 6 bases, with 13 bases lying between them. The CDR3 is 14 amino acids. Germline V CDR1 and CDR2: LNHDA, SQIVND (reference sequence). The CDR3 reads CASSIGWIAGEQYF. CDR3 coding DNA: TGTGCCAGTAGTATAGGGTGGATCGCGGGCGAGCAGTACTTC.